This T cell receptor (beta chain) was obtained from a study of T-cell memory formation after mild COVID-19 (dated by TCRdb to the early 2020s). A note on the overall study: TCR sequence clusters from the two donors were largely donor specific. T-cell clones expanding and contracting after mild COVID-19 in two donors were tracked by longitudinal TCRalpha and TCRbeta repertoire sequencing. The cohort comprised two young, previously healthy adult volunteers, one female and one male.

The reads were generated on an Illumina NovaSeq 6000. TCRalpha and TCRbeta cDNA libraries were constructed by 5'RACE with constant-segment primers, with sample barcodes and unique molecular identifiers being introduced. RNA was extracted from every sample with Trizol reagent. Library amplification was performed in two PCR steps, and a second sample barcode and Illumina TruSeq adapters were introduced in the second step. Sequencing of libraries was performed on an Illumina NovaSeq with 2 x 150 bp paired-end reads. Regarding the original processing steps: Reads were demultiplexed and collapsed into UMI-guided consensus sequences with migec v1.2.7. Using mixcr v2.1.11, UMI consensuses were aligned to TRA and TRB V and J templates and then assembled into clonotypes. A clonotype was counted as expanded or contracted only if both edgeR and NoisET called the change significant, with noise models trained on biological replicates. For edgeR calls, the thresholds were a false discovery rate-adjusted p below 0.01 and a log2 fold-change of 1. PCA with hierarchical clustering of max-normalized trajectories of the 1000 most abundant clonotypes was used as exploratory dynamics analysis. Separately sequenced CD4+ and CD8+ repertoires were used to assign a CD4 or CD8 phenotype to each responding clone. TCRdb took the public reads, trimmed them with fastp at Q25, ran MiXCR for clone calling and kept in-frame beta chains. Merged by CDR3 protein, the rows form single entries marked with the most common genes and DNA. These V and J calls are TCRdb output, not the study's own analysis. The sample records about 250,000 distinct CDR3 sequences, roughly 15% of which are singletons. Of the sample, 3.5% falls within the top ten clones.

This clonotype was observed a few times. Its antigen remains unidentified. Nothing much larger sits one base from this clone, and base qualities are not available. General study outcomes and caveats: The study included only a couple of mild cases, and larger cohorts that include severe cases with pre-infection samples were judged to be necessary. SARS-CoV-2 specificity of the second-wave clones peaking on day 37 was not confirmed. Some responding clones were detected in pre-infection memory, which suggested that pre-existing cross-reactive memory T cells had joined the SARS-CoV-2 response. Balanced CD4/CD8 phenotypes were observed for clones contracting from day 15 to 85, whereas a bias towards CD4+ was observed for a second wave of clones expanding from day 15 to 37. Contracting CD4+ clones were located mainly in the CM and EM memory subsets, whereas CD8+ clones were found to be enriched in EMRA.

The germline V gene (reference sequence) yields LNHDA for CDR1 and SQIVND for CDR2. CDR3 length: 14 amino acids, cysteine to phenylalanine. Only the CDR3 portion is preserved as DNA: 42 bases, with reading frame beginning at the first base. V loses 3 bases at its end and J loses 10 bases; junction bases beyond the gene matches: 9. Ficoll-Paque density gradient centrifugation was the method used to isolate PBMCs. The clonotype originates from a man between 18 and 29 years old who had mild COVID-19 (a few samples of this study predate the infection). The sample titles of this study are shuffled in the database, so cell type and time point are left out; the donor was told from shared clones. The sequenced sample was PBMCs or a T cell subset sorted from them (not recorded which). The chain couples TRBV19 to TRBJ2-3; 8 bases in between match TRBD1. The DNA reads as follows: TGTGCCAGTAGTATCGGAACAGGGGGTTCGGCGCAGTATTTT. Its protein is CASSIGTGGSAQYF.